The entry below gives a single T cell receptor beta chain sequence along with its context. TCRdb's table, derived via immunoSEQ multiplex PCR, lists solely in-frame clones and lacks some. The sample has tens of thousands of clones, about 88% seen once. The sample originates from a study of OX40 agonist ivuxolimab in advanced cancers. Study-level information: Ivuxolimab was administered intravenously to patients at 0.01 to 10 mg/kg every 2 weeks.

Trimming removed 4 bases from V and 8 bases from J; junction bases left unmatched: 16. Germline CDR1 is SGDLS and CDR2 is YYNGEE. This CDR3 is 17 amino acids long. The receptor's source is an adult with an advanced solid tumor such as melanoma, head and neck, liver or kidney cancer. This specimen was CD4+ or CD8+ T cells sorted from blood, taken in a trial of the OX40 agonist ivuxolimab. This chain links TRBV9 with TRBJ2-2; 8 nucleotides match TRBD1. Here the CDR3 reads CASSLNRDRSFPGELFF. The CDR3 DNA follows: TGTGCCAGCAGCCTGAACCGGGACAGGTCGTTCCCAGGGGAGCTGTTTTTT.